This entry lists 21 T cell receptor beta chains sequenced from one sample in a study of blood T cell repertoires in COVID-19. TCRdb keeps only in-frame clones here, not all; method: immunoSEQ multiplex PCR. The sample lists tens of thousands of clones, more than 65% occurring once. Sequencing was done on a sample of peripheral blood. These receptors originate from a woman aged 60-75 years with acute or convalescent COVID-19.

J is TRBJ2-1 and V is TRBV7-9; a weak D match, TRBD2 (6 bases). In germline, CDR1 is SEHNR, CDR2 FQNEAQ (reference sequence). CDR3 length equals 18 residues. V gave up 5 bases and J gave up 6 bases, with 26 bases separating them. This CDR3 reads CASSLAWGEQSSSNEQFF. The CDR3 DNA follows: TGTGCCAGCAGCCTCGCCTGGGGGGAGCAATCATCGTCCAATGAGCAGTTCTTC.

The rearrangement links TRBV6-5 to TRBJ1-2; D not certain. This CDR3 comprises 13 residues. Germline V gene data show CDR1 as MNHEY and CDR2 as SVGAGI. Trimming cost V 6 bases and J 2 bases, with 10 bases left between them. CDR3 in amino acids: CASSLDNNYGYTF. The CDR3 DNA is TGTGCCAGCAGCCTTGACAACAACTATGGCTACACCTTC.

This chain links TRBV5-1 with TRBJ1-1, with 9 bases lining up with TRBD1. CDR3 size: 15 residues. From germline, CDR1 is SGHRS and CDR2 YFSETQ. J gave up 3 bases and V 0 bases, and 3 bases lay outside the gene matches. DNA of the CDR3: TGCGCCAGCAGCTTGGGGGACAGGGCTCACACTGAAGCTTTCTTT. Amino acid sequence: CASSLGDRAHTEAFF. Together with reference TRBV5-1 and TRBJ1-1, the CDR3 gives the full variable domain: KAGVTQTPRYLIKTRGQQVTLSCSPISGHRSVSWYQQTPGQGLQFLFEYFSETQRNKGNFPGRFSGRQFSNSRSEMNVSTLELGDSALYLCASSLGDRAHTEAFFGQGTRLTVV.

The table lists this clone with a count of one. The chain recombines TRBV5-4 with TRBJ2-3; 8 bases line up with TRBD2. The V gene's germline CDR1 is SGHNT and CDR2 YYREEE (reference sequence). After removal of 4 bases from V and 2 bases from J, the junction contained 9 bases not matched to a gene. The CDR3 has 16 residues. DNA for the CDR3: TGTGCCAGCAGCGTCCCATCGGGGGGGCACACAGATACGCAGTATTTT. Its protein product is CASSVPSGGHTDTQYF.

The chain joins TRBV5-4 to TRBJ2-1; 9 nucleotides match TRBD2. J was trimmed by 5 bases and V by 4 bases; bases with no gene match: 10. Germline loops: CDR1 SGHNT, CDR2 YYREEE (reference sequence). The CDR3 runs 16 residues. CDR3 in amino acids: CASSPGRGGINNEQFF. Here the CDR3 DNA reads TGTGCCAGCAGCCCGGGGCGGGGGGGGATTAACAATGAGCAGTTCTTC.

The V call is TRBV5-1, the J call TRBJ2-6; 9 bases are shared with TRBD1. Germline V CDR1 and CDR2: SGHRS, YFSETQ. The CDR3 sequence is 16 residues long. The V gene end was trimmed by 6 bases and the J gene end by 0 bases; junction bases not matched to a gene: 4. This CDR3 is CASTDRGSSGANVLTF. The CDR3 nucleotides read TGCGCCAGCACCGACAGGGGGTCCTCTGGGGCCAACGTCCTGACTTTC.

The rearrangement links TRBV21-1 to TRBJ1-1; the table's TRBD1 call for D was not verified on the DNA. TRBV21-1 is termed a pseudogene. The CDR3 is 15 amino acids. This CDR3 reads CASSPRDRGGTEAFF. The DNA for the CDR3 is TGTGCCAGCAGCCCCCGGGACAGGGGAGGTACTGAAGCTTTCTTT.

The chain is built from TRBV11-3 and TRBJ1-3; a weak D match, TRBD1 (5 bases). The germline V gene has CDR1 SGHNT and CDR2 YENEEA. This CDR3 comprises 13 residues. V lost 5 bases and J 4 bases, leaving 9 bases between the germline ends. The CDR3 DNA sequence: TGTGCCAGCAGCCACAGGTTCGGAAACACCATATATTTT. Translated: CASSHRFGNTIYF.

The rearrangement uses TRBV19 and TRBJ1-1, with a possible D match to TRBD1 (6 bases). Germline lookup yields CDR1 LNHDA and CDR2 SQIVND (reference sequence). Trimming removed 9 bases at V and 0 bases at J, with 14 bases between. The CDR3 sequence is 14 residues long. CDR3 nucleotides: TGTGCCAGCCAAAAGGGGGGGATGAACACTGAAGCTTTCTTT. Protein sequence: CASQKGGMNTEAFF.

The V call is TRBV5-1, the J call TRBJ2-1, with 7 nucleotides matching TRBD2. The CDR3 covers 16 residues. In germline, CDR1 is SGHRS, CDR2 YFSETQ. The V gene end was trimmed by 6 bases and the J gene end by 7 bases; junction bases not matched to a gene: 16. CDR3 nucleotide sequence: TGCGCCAGCAACCAAAGAACAACCGGGACTACGAATGAGCAGTTCTTC. This translates into CASNQRTTGTTNEQFF.

The rearrangement uses TRBV6-5 and TRBJ1-6; possibly TRBD1 for D (5 bases). The V and J ends lost 4 bases and 9 bases respectively, with 13 bases between them. Germline-derived CDR1 and CDR2 are MNHEY and SVGAGI. The CDR3 extends over 14 amino acids. Here the CDR3 reads CASSSDSSASPLHF. The CDR3 DNA sequence: TGTGCCAGCAGTTCCGACAGCTCGGCTTCACCCCTCCACTTT.

The chain employs TRBV10-2 and TRBJ1-1; D possibly corresponds to TRBD1 (5 bases). The CDR3 totals 13 residues. V was shortened by 7 bases and J by 2 bases, with 11 bases between the two germline ends. Germline lookup yields CDR1 WSHSY and CDR2 SAAADI. CDR3 coding DNA: TGCGCCAGCAACGGGGGGTATAACACTGAAGCTTTCTTT. This codes for CASNGGYNTEAFF.

The genes are TRBV27 and TRBJ2-3, with TRBD1 matching over 8 bases. The germline gives CDR1 MNHEY, CDR2 SMNVEV (reference sequence). CDR3 length equals 18 residues. V gave up 7 bases and J gave up 4 bases; unmatched junction bases: 19. The CDR3 DNA is TGTGCCAGCACCCGAAGGGATCAGGGGGCCAAAAGGGCAGATACGCAGTATTTT. Amino acid sequence: CASTRRDQGAKRADTQYF.

This sequence joins TRBV18 and TRBJ2-1, with 11 bases lining up with TRBD1. V shed 4 bases, J shed 10 bases, and the junction held 9 bases outside the gene matches. The CDR3 sequence is 15 residues long. CDR1 and CDR2 from the germline V gene are KGHSH and LQKENI. The CDR3 here is CASSRRDRGLVEQFF. The CDR3 DNA sequence: TGTGCCAGCTCACGTCGGGACAGGGGGTTGGTAGAGCAGTTCTTC.

The genes are TRBV6-5 and TRBJ2-3, with D perhaps matching TRBD1 (5 bases). CDR3 length: 14 residues. Germline CDR1 is MNHEY and CDR2 is SVGAGI. V was shortened by 6 bases and J by 4 bases, with 14 bases between the two germline ends. DNA for the CDR3: TGTGCCAGCAGAGACAGCCGGTGGGCAGATACGCAGTATTTT. Its translation is CASRDSRWADTQYF.

This chain links TRBV6-5 with TRBJ1-1; D is possibly TRBD1 (5 bases). V dropped 4 bases and J dropped 1 base, with 10 bases sitting between them. CDR3 length equals 14 residues. The germline gives CDR1 MNHEY, CDR2 SVGAGI. CDR3: CASSFRGGNTEAFF. The CDR3 DNA reads TGTGCCAGCAGTTTTCGGGGGGGGAACACTGAAGCTTTCTTT.

This chain links TRBV11-2 with TRBJ2-3; 9 bases fit TRBD2. The length of the CDR3 is 16 residues. With 7 bases clipped from V and 4 bases from J, the junction kept 12 bases outside the gene matches. CDR1 is SGHAT and CDR2 is FQNNGV in the germline V gene. CDR3 loop: CASTLSLRGGPDTQYF. In DNA form, the CDR3 reads TGTGCCAGCACCCTCTCCCTGCGGGGGGGCCCAGATACGCAGTATTTT. The full variable domain, completed using reference TRBV11-2 and TRBJ2-3, is EAGVAQSPRYKIIEKRQSVAFWCNPISGHATLYWYQQILGQGPKLLIQFQNNGVVDDSQLPKDRFSAERLKGVDSTLKIQPAKLEDSAVYLCASTLSLRGGPDTQYFGPGTRLTVL.

The CDR3 DNA follows: TGTGCCAGCAGTTACACCGCCGACAGGGACGAGCAGTACTTC. Translating it yields CASSYTADRDEQYF. The chain employs TRBV6-5 and TRBJ2-7; 7 nucleotides align to TRBD1. There are 14 residues in the CDR3. The junction had 6 bases not matched to a gene; V was cut back by 2 bases and J by 5 bases. CDR1 MNHEY and CDR2 SVGAGI come from the germline V gene.

V usage is TRBV30 and J usage is TRBJ1-4; D gene uncertain. V was shortened by 2 bases and J by 4 bases, with 8 bases between the two germline ends. The germline CDR1 and CDR2 sequences are GTSNPN and SVGIG (reference sequence). The CDR3 extends over 13 amino acids. This chain's CDR3 is CAWSFGFNEKLFF. In DNA, the CDR3 is TGTGCCTGGAGTTTCGGTTTTAATGAAAAACTGTTTTTT.

This chain connects TRBV9 to TRBJ2-3; 7 nucleotides agree with TRBD2. In germline, CDR1 is SGDLS, CDR2 YYNGEE. CDR3 size: 15 residues. Trimming removed 4 bases from V and 2 bases from J; junction bases left unmatched: 7. The CDR3 here is CASSRRLAHTDTQYF. CDR3 bases: TGTGCCAGCAGCAGACGACTAGCCCACACAGATACGCAGTATTTT.

This chain links TRBV5-1 with TRBJ1-2; TRBD1 aligns across 9 bases. The germline V gene encodes CDR1 SGHRS and CDR2 YFSETQ. The CDR3 is 15 residues long. V lost 2 bases and J lost 5; bases outside the gene matches: 7. The CDR3 here is CASSLNRGPGYGYTF. In DNA form, the CDR3 reads TGCGCCAGCAGCTTAAACAGGGGGCCGGGGTATGGCTACACCTTC.